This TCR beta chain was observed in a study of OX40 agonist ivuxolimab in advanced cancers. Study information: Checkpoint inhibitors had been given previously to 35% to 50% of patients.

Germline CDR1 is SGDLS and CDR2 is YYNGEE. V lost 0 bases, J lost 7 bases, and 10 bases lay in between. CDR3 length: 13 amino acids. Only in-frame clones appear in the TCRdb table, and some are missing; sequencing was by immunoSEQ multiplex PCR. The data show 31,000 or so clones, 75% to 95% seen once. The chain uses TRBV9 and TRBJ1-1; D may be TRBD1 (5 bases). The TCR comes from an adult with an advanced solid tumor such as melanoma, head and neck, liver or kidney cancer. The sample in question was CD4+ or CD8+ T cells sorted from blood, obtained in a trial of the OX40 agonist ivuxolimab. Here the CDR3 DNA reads TGTGCCAGCAGCGTAGCGTCGGGGGTTGAAGCTTTCTTT. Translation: CASSVASGVEAFF.